The source of this T cell receptor (beta chain) is a study of T cells after yellow fever vaccination. The wider study: Low-cell-number fractions were prepared with SMART-Seq v4 Ultra Low Input. Study-level findings and limits: On re-exposure, the response was weaker but peaked faster, at day 5 versus 15.

On this clonotype: Its antigen is currently unknown.

TCRdb recomputed calls from the 5' RACE reads with MiXCR, one row per CDR3 protein. The profile covers hundreds of thousands of distinct CDR3 sequences, with roughly an eighth appearing a single time and 14% to 15% taken by the ten largest. Trimming shortened V by 4 bases and J by 6 bases, and 16 bases separated the two germline ends. CDR1 is MNHEY, CDR2 SVGAGI, per germline. CDR3 length: 14 amino acids. The sequencing here drew on PBMCs, taken on the day of the yellow fever booster vaccination. The TCR was taken from a man aged 25 to 40 who received the YFV17D yellow fever vaccine. The chain employs TRBV6-5 and TRBJ2-7; D may be TRBD2 (5 bases). The CDR3 coding sequence is TGTGCCAGCAGTTCGCACAGCGGAGTGGTCGAGCAGTACTTC. The encoded protein is CASSSHSGVVEQYF.